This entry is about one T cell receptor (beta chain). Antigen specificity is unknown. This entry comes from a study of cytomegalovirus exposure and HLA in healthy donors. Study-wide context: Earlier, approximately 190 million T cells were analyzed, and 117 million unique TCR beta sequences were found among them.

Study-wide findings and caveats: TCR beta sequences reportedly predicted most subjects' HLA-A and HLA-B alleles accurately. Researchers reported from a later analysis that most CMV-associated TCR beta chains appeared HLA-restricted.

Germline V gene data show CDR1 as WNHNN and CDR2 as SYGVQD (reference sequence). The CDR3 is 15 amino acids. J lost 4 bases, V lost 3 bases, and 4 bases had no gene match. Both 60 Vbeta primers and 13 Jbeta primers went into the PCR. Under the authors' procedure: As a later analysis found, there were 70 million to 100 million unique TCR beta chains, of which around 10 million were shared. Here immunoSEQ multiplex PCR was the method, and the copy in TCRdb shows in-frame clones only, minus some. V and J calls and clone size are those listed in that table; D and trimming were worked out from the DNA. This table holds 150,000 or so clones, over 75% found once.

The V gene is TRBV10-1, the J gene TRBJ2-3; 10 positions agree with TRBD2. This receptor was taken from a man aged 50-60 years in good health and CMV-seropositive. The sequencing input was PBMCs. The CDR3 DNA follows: TGCGCCAGCAGTGAAAAGCGGGGGGGCGCAGATACGCAGTATTTT. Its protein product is CASSEKRGGADTQYF.